This T cell receptor beta chain was documented in a study of beta chain features in type 1 diabetes. Whole-study results and caveats: In all four CD4+ subsets, TCRB CDR3 length was significantly, moderately reduced in type 1 diabetes.

Turning to this clone: Its antigen is currently unknown.

Germline-derived CDR1 and CDR2 are SQVTM and ANQGSEA. Trimming at V came to 6 bases and at J to 7 bases, leaving 7 bases not matched to a gene. This CDR3 spans 13 amino acids. One heparinised draw, averaging around 120 mL, was taken per donor. CD45RO/CCR7/CD25/CD127/CD95/CD27 separated CD4+ naive, central memory, regulatory and stem cell-like memory cells by sorting. Isolated RNA was reverse transcribed in full, so expressed TCRB transcripts were sequenced. The repertoire was sequenced with immunoSEQ multiplex PCR; TCRdb's copy has only in-frame clones and lacks some. The sample yields around 150,000 clones, about 9% seen once.

J is TRBJ2-1 and V is TRBV29-1; TRBD2 aligns across 9 bases. Sequenced: central memory CD4+ T cells from blood. The sequence was obtained from a woman aged 25-40 years with type 1 diabetes. CDR3 region: CSVAGTSRNEQFF. CDR3 DNA: TGCAGCGTGGCCGGGACTAGCAGGAATGAGCAGTTCTTC.